Each of the 10 T cell receptor beta chains below was sequenced from the same sample in a study of OX40 agonist ivuxolimab in advanced cancers. Sequenced by immunoSEQ multiplex PCR; TCRdb stores in-frame clones only, minus some. The data contain about 46,000 clones, roughly four fifths of them singletons. The material was CD4+ or CD8+ T cells sorted from blood, obtained in a trial of the OX40 agonist ivuxolimab. The source of these receptors is an adult with an advanced solid tumor such as melanoma, head and neck, liver or kidney cancer.

This clone was detected only a few times. The chain joins TRBV28 to TRBJ1-6; D is undetermined. The CDR3 sequence is 17 residues long. Trimming shortened V by 3 bases and J by 0 bases, and 12 bases separated the two germline ends. Germline CDR1 is MDHEN and CDR2 is SYDVKM. CDR3 DNA: TGTGCCAGCAGTTTTCTCGTGACAAGCTCCTATAATTCACCCCTCCACTTT. Its translation: CASSFLVTSSYNSPLHF.

V gene TRBV29-1 combines with J gene TRBJ2-7; 8 bases align to TRBD1. The germline CDR1 and CDR2 sequences are SQVTM and ANQGSEA. Trimming took 6 bases from V and 4 from J; bases not matched to a gene: 2. This CDR3 contains 11 residues. CDR3 region: CSVDRGYEQYF. CDR3 sequence (DNA): TGCAGCGTAGACAGGGGTTACGAGCAGTACTTC.

The chain is built from TRBV5-4 and TRBJ2-2; a weak D match, TRBD1 (5 bases). In germline, CDR1 is SGHNT, CDR2 YYREEE (reference sequence). Trimming took off 0 bases at V and 1 base at J, with 10 bases between the two ends. The CDR3 contains 16 residues. CDR3 nucleotide sequence: TGTGCCAGCAGCTTGGCAGGGCTGGGGAACACCGGGGAGCTGTTTTTT. Amino acids: CASSLAGLGNTGELFF. The full variable domain, rest sourced from reference TRBV5-4 and TRBJ2-2, is ETGVTQSPTHLIKTRGQQVTLRCSSQSGHNTVSWYQQALGQGPQFIFQYYREEENGRGNFPPRFSGLQFPNYSSELNVNALELDDSALYLCASSLAGLGNTGELFFGEGSRLTVL.

The gene calls are TRBV19 and TRBJ1-6, with D maybe TRBD1 (5 bases). The CDR3 runs to 16 residues. Germline V gene data show CDR1 as LNHDA and CDR2 as SQIVND (reference sequence). Trimming took off 7 bases at V and 7 bases at J, with 20 bases between the two ends. CDR3 protein: CASNFKRGDKNSPLHF. CDR3 nucleotides: TGTGCCAGTAACTTCAAAAGGGGAGACAAGAATTCACCCCTCCACTTT.

The gene calls are TRBV2 and TRBJ1-6; 8 bases agree with TRBD1. CDR3 size: 14 residues. Trimming took 7 bases from V and 7 from J; bases not matched to a gene: 6. Germline V lookup: CDR1 SNHLY, CDR2 FYNNEI. The CDR3 protein is CASTQGQVNSPLHF. The DNA for the CDR3 is TGTGCCAGCACCCAGGGACAGGTGAATTCACCCCTCCACTTT.

This clone was observed a handful of times. The chain employs TRBV25-1 and TRBJ2-7; D is possibly TRBD1 (7 bases). The V end was cut by 10 bases, the J end by 1 base, with 14 bases between. Germline assignment: CDR1 MGHDK and CDR2 SYGVNS. The CDR3 runs to 13 residues. This CDR3 is CATRGAGSYEQYF. The CDR3 bases are TGTGCCACCAGGGGGGCAGGATCCTACGAGCAGTACTTC.

The chain combines TRBV28 with TRBJ2-7, with 7 bases aligning to TRBD1. This CDR3 spans 15 amino acids. Germline CDR1 is MDHEN and CDR2 is SYDVKM. The ends lost 4 bases at V and 7 bases at J; junction bases unmatched: 13. The DNA of the CDR3 is TGTGCCAGCAGTTCTACCGGGACAGCCTCCGTTGAGCAGTACTTC. Protein product: CASSSTGTASVEQYF.

V usage is TRBV18 and J usage is TRBJ1-2; TRBD1 matches at 9 bases. V lost 3 bases to trimming and J lost 6 bases; unmatched junction nucleotides: 8. CDR1 and CDR2 (germline): KGHSH, LQKENI. The CDR3 length is 15 residues. The CDR3 region has the DNA TGTGCCAGCTCACCGATGGAGGACAGGGGTCATGGCTACACCTTC. As protein: CASSPMEDRGHGYTF.

The chain couples TRBV6-6 to TRBJ2-3, with D perhaps TRBD1 (6 bases). This CDR3 spans 12 amino acids. Deletions cut 5 bases from V and 11 bases from J, with 14 bases between. Germline CDR1 and CDR2: MNHNY and SVGAGI (reference sequence). The CDR3 bases are TGTGCCAGCAGTACAAACAGGGCCGGGCAGTATTTT. Translating it yields CASSTNRAGQYF.

This chain joins TRBV11-2 and TRBJ1-6, with D unresolved. CDR3 length: 14 amino acids. Between the trimmed V and J ends, which lost 3 bases and 9 bases, there was a span of 12 bases. The germline gives CDR1 SGHAT, CDR2 FQNNGV. This CDR3 reads CASSFDIPPSPLHF. For the CDR3, the DNA is TGTGCCAGCAGCTTCGACATCCCACCTTCACCCCTCCACTTT.